This entry concerns a single T cell receptor beta chain. This clonotype appeared a few times. Its target antigen remains unknown. Base qualities are not provided; no much larger clone lies one nucleotide away. TCR cDNA was made using 5'RACE template switching, a step that added a universal primer site and unique molecular identifiers. cDNA synthesis was primed from both the TCR alpha and TCR beta constant segments. Library amplification used two PCR steps, and the second PCR step added sample barcodes and sequencing adapters. Sequencing of libraries was performed on Illumina HiSeq 2500 (2x100 bp) or NovaSeq (2x150 bp). Concerning the study's data processing: MIGEC handled demultiplexing of reads and collapsing into UMI consensus sequences, while MiXCR performed V(D)J alignment. Clonotypes responding to the vaccine were identified with edgeR on replicate PBMC samples, with the criteria of FDR below 0.01 and a log2 fold change above 5 up to day 15. CD4 or CD8 identity was assigned to each bulk clonotype according to whether the clonotype was present at higher abundance in the sequenced CD4 repertoire or the sequenced CD8 repertoire. TCRdb reprocessing: public reads trimmed at Q25 with fastp, clones called with MiXCR, in-frame beta chains kept. Rows are unified per CDR3 protein, each entry keeping the most common DNA and genes. The V and J calls and clone size come from TCRdb's table, not from the authors' own analysis. In all, the sample holds 300,000 to 400,000 distinct CDR3 sequences, and 6.2% of those were seen once. The ten largest account for 15% of the sample.

This entry comes from a study of T cells after yellow fever vaccination (dated by TCRdb to between 2018 and 2021). In terms of the full investigation: The SMART-Seq v4 Ultra Low Input RNA kit was used to prepare libraries from fractions with low cell numbers. To follow T-cell clones before and after both primary and booster YFV17D yellow fever vaccination, bulk TCR alpha and beta repertoires underwent longitudinal sequencing. Two healthy male donors, one aged 18 to 30 and one aged 30 to 39 years, were included in the cohort. Blood was collected at multiple timepoints before and after primary and secondary immunization, and bulk PBMC replicates and cell subsets were isolated.

The CDR3 spans 15 residues, from the cysteine through the phenylalanine. Only the CDR3 DNA stays, 45 bases, in frame from base 1. V and J are trimmed by 7 bases and 8 bases, and the gene matches miss 13 bases of the junction. On the study overall, not on this receptor specifically: After the booster, most clones that had expanded after primary vaccination were detected again (about 97% of CD4 and around nine tenths of CD8), suggesting broad maintenance of memory. Compared with the primary T-cell response, the secondary T-cell response was weaker but faster, peaking on day 5 rather than day 15. Computational filtering was needed because FACS-sorted repertoires could contain abundant contaminating clonotypes from the bulk population. Because only a couple of donors were included in the study, the extent to which the findings can be generalized is limited. A small fraction of clonotypes showed up in both the CD4 and CD8 compartments, probably as a result of convergent recombination.

The sample's treatment or condition label is to be understood as: live attenuated yellow fever vaccine strain. At each blood-draw timepoint, two biological replicates of bulk PBMCs were collected. PBMCs were isolated from peripheral blood using a standard Ficoll-Paque protocol. TriZol was used to extract RNA from bulk PBMCs, CD4 and CD8 fractions, and dextramer-positive and dextramer-negative fractions. Specimen: PBMCs, collected 5 days after the yellow fever booster vaccination. This receptor was identified in a man aged 30 to 39 who received the YFV17D yellow fever vaccine. The chain uses TRBV12-3 or TRBV12-4 and TRBJ2-1, with TRBD2 identical over 8 junction bases. The CDR3 region: CASTRGGGGSDEQFF. The sequenced DNA: TGTGCCAGCACCCGGGGGGGGGGAGGATCAGATGAGCAGTTCTTC.